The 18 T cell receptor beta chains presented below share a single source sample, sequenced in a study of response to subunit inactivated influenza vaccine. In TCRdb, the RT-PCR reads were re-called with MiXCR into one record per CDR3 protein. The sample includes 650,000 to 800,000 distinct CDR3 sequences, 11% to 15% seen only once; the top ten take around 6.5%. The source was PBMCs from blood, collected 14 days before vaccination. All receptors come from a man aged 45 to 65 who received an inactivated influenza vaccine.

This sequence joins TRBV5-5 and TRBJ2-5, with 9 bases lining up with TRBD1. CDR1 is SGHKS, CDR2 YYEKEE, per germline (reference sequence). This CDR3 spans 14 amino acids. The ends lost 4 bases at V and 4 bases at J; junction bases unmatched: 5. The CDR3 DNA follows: TGTGCCAGCAGCCAGCCGGGACAGGGAGAGACCCAGTACTTC. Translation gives CASSQPGQGETQYF.

The CDR3 here is CATSRNREDNSPLHF. The CDR3 DNA reads TGTGCCACCAGCCGCAACAGGGAAGACAATTCACCCCTCCACTTT. The V call is TRBV15, the J call TRBJ1-6; perhaps TRBD1 as D (6 bases). V was shortened by 5 bases and J by 7 bases, with 15 bases between the two germline ends. Germline V gene sequence: CDR1 LNHNV, CDR2 YYDKDF (reference sequence). The CDR3 consists of 15 residues.

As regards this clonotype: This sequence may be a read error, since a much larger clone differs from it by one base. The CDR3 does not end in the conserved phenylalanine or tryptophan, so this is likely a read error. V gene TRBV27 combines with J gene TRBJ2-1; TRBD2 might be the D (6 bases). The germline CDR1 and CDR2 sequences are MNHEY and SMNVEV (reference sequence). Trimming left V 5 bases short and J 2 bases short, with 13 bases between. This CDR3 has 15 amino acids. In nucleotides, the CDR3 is TGTGCCAGCAGTACGGGACTGGCCACCTACAATGAGCAGTTCTTA. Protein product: CASSTGLATYNEQFL.

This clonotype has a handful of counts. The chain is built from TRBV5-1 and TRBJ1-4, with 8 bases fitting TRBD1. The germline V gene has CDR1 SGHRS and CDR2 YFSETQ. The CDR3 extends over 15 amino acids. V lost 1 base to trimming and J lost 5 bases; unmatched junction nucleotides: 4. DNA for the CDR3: TGCGCCAGCAGCTTGAATGGACAGGGCAATGAAAAACTGTTTTTT. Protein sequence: CASSLNGQGNEKLFF.

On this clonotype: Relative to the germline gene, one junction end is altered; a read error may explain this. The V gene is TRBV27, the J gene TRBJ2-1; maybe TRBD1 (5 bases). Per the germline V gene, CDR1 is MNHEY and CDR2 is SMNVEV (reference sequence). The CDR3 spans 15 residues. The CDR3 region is CVSSLKGKWVNEQFF. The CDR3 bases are TGTGTCAGCAGTTTAAAGGGGAAGTGGGTGAATGAGCAGTTCTTC.

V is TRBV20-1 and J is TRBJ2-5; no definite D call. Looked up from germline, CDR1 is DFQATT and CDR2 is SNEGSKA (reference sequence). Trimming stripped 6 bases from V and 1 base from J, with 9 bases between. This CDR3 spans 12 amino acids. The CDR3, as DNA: TGCAGTGCCAGCCGCAGCCAAGAGACCCAGTACTTC. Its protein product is CSASRSQETQYF.

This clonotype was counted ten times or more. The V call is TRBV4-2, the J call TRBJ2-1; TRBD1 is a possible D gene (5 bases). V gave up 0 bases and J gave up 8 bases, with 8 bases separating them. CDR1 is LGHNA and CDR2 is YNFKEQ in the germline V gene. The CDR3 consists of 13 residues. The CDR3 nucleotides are TGTGCCAGCAGCCAAGACAGGGCTGATGAGCAGTTCTTC. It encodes CASSQDRADEQFF.

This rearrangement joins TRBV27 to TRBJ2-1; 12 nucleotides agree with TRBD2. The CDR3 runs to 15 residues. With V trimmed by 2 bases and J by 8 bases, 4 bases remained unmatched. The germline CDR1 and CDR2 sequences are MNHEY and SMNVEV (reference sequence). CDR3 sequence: CASSLGLAGLDEQFF. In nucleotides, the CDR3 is TGTGCCAGCAGTTTAGGACTAGCGGGACTCGATGAGCAGTTCTTC.

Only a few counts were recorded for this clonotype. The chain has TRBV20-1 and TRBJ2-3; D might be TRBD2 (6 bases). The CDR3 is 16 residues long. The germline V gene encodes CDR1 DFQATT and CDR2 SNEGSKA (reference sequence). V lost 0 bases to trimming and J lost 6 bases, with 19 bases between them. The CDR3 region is CSARDDERRAVDTQYF. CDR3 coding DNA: TGCAGTGCTAGAGACGACGAGCGGAGGGCGGTGGATACGCAGTATTTT.

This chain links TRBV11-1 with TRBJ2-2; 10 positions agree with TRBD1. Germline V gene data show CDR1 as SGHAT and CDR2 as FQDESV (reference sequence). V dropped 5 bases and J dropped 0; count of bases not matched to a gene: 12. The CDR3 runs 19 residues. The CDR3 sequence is CASSKTRDRGLSNTGELFF. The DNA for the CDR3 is TGTGCCAGCAGCAAAACCCGGGACAGGGGTTTGTCGAACACCGGGGAGCTGTTTTTT.

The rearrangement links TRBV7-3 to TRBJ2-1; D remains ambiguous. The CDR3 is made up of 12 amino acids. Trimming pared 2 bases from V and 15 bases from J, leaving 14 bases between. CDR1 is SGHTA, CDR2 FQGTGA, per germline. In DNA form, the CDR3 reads TGTGCCAGCAGCTTAGATCCCCAGGTCCGGTTCTTC. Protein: CASSLDPQVRFF.

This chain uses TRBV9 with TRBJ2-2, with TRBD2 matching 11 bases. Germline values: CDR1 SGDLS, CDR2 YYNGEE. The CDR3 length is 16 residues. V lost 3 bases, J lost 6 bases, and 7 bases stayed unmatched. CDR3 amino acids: CASSGTSGSLSGELFF. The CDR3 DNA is TGTGCCAGCAGCGGCACTAGCGGGAGTTTATCCGGGGAGCTGTTTTTT.

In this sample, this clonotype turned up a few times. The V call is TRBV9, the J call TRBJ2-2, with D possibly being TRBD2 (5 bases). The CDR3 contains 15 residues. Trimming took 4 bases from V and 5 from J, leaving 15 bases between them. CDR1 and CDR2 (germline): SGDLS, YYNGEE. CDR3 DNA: TGTGCCAGCAGCATCCGGGCGGGCCCGACCGGGGAGCTGTTTTTT. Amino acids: CASSIRAGPTGELFF.

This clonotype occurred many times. DNA for the CDR3: TGTGCCAGCATCCCCTTAGCGGGAAAGTTCTTC. This encodes CASIPLAGKFF. The chain links TRBV27 to TRBJ2-1, with 8 bases identical to TRBD2. This CDR3 region has 11 residues. Germline V lookup: CDR1 MNHEY, CDR2 SMNVEV (reference sequence). After removal of 7 bases from V and 14 bases from J, the junction contained 7 bases not matched to a gene.

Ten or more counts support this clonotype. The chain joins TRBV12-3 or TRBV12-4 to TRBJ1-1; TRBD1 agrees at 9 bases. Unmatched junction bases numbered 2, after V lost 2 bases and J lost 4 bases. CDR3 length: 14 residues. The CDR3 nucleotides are TGTGCCAGCAGTTTAACAGGGGGCGGCACTGAAGCTTTCTTT. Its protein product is CASSLTGGGTEAFF.

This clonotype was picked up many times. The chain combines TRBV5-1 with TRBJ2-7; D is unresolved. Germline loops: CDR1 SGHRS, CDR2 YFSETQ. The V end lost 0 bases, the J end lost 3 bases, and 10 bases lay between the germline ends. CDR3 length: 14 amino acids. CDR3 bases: TGCGCCAGCAGCTTGGAACCGATGATCTACGAGCAGTACTTC. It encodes CASSLEPMIYEQYF.

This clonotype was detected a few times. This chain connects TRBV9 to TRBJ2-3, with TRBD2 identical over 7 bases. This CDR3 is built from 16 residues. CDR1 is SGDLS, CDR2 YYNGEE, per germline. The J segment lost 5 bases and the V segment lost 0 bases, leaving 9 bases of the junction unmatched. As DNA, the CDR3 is TGTGCCAGCAGCGTAGAGCCTAGCGGAACCGGAGATACGCAGTATTTT. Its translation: CASSVEPSGTGDTQYF. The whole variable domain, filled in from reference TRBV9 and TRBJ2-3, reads DSGVTQTPKHLITATGQRVTLRCSPRSGDLSVYWYQQSLDQGLQFLIQYYNGEERAKGNILERFSAQQFPDLHSELNLSSLELGDSALYFCASSVEPSGTGDTQYFGPGTRLTVL.

The CDR3: CSGGNYEQYF. CDR3 sequence (DNA): TGCAGTGGAGGGAACTACGAGCAGTACTTC. V and J are TRBV20-1 and TRBJ2-7; TRBD2 is a possible D gene (5 bases). V was clipped by 7 bases and J by 3 bases, with 7 bases between them. CDR1 DFQATT and CDR2 SNEGSKA come from the germline V gene (reference sequence). The CDR3 is 10 amino acids.